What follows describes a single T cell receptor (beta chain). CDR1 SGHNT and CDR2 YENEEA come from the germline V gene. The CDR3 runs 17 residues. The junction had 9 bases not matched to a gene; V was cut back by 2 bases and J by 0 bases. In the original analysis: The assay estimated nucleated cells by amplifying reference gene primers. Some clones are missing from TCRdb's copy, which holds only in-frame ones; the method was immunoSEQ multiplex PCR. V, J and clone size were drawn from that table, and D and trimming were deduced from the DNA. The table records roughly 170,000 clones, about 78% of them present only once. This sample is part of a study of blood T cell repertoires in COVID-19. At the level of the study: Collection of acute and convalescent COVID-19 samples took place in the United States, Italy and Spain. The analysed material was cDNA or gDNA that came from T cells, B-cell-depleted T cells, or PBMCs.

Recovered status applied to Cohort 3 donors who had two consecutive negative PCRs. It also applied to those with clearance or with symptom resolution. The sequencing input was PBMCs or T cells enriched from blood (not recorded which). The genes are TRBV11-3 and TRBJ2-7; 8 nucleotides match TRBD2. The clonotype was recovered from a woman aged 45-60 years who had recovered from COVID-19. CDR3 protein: CASSLSYGAGGSYEQYF. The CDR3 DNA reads TGTGCCAGCAGCTTATCGTATGGGGCGGGAGGCTCCTACGAGCAGTACTTC.